This T cell receptor (beta chain) comes out of a study of PD-L1 blockade in urothelial cancer. Profiling relied on immunoSEQ multiplex PCR, and the TCRdb table lists in-frame clones only, not all of them. The sample records about 91,000 clones, 75% to 90% being singletons. The CDR3 is 15 amino acids. The V gene lost 6 bases and the J gene lost 3 bases, with 12 bases spanning the gap. Germline lookup yields CDR1 SGHVS and CDR2 FQNEAQ. Regarding time point: peripheral blood 6 weeks after treatment start. A total of 1 to 8 samples per patient were collected pretreatment and on-treatment. In its sample, this clone was seen once.

This TCR was sampled from a man aged 65-85 years with urothelial cancer. The chain couples TRBV7-8 to TRBJ2-6; possibly TRBD1 for D (5 bases). This sample comprised PBMCs, obtained around atezolizumab (anti-PD-L1) treatment. CDR3 loop: CASRGDLNGANVLTF. The DNA of the CDR3 is TGTGCCAGCAGAGGGGATTTGAATGGGGCCAACGTCCTGACTTTC.